This TCR beta chain was captured by sequencing in a study of CD4 T cells in relation to SARS-CoV-2 and coronaviruses. Here immunoSEQ multiplex PCR was the method, and the copy in TCRdb shows in-frame clones only, minus some. The sample consists of 65,000 or so clones, 85% to 95% of them appearing once. Before the COVID-19 pandemic, during about 2010-2018, CD4+ T cells were taken from unexposed donors. Trimming took off 5 bases at V and 2 bases at J, with 13 bases between the two ends. CDR1 is MDHEN and CDR2 is SYDVKM in the germline V gene. The CDR3 runs to 15 residues. The specimen sequenced was naive CD4+ T cells from PBMCs. Subset denoted: naive CD4+ T cells isolated by negative enrichment. The origin of this receptor is a human donor in good health. The V and J genes are TRBV28 and TRBJ2-1; D perhaps matches TRBD2 (5 bases). This CDR3 reads CASSPWGATYNEQFF. In DNA, the CDR3 is TGTGCCAGCAGTCCCTGGGGAGCCACCTACAATGAGCAGTTCTTC.